The 15 T cell receptor beta chains listed next were all sequenced from one sample in a study of human T cells and chemical hapten exposure. The sample's time point: patch test 2, 6 weeks after DPC sensitization. Treatment described: therapeutic diphenylcyclopropenone sensitization with weekly scalp DPC. TCRdb redid the calling of the RACE reads with MiXCR, one entry per CDR3 protein. This table holds approximately 69,000 distinct CDR3 sequences, under 13% found once. This specimen was whole blood, taken in connection with sensitization to the hapten diphenylcyclopropenone (DPC). The receptors stem from a woman in her fifties or sixties with alopecia areata. Some clones in this sample may be carry-over from other donors' samples.

Many counts were recorded for this clonotype. The V gene is TRBV19, the J gene TRBJ2-2, with 10 nucleotides matching TRBD2. The CDR3 spans 16 residues. Trimming at V came to 7 bases and at J to 10 bases, leaving 15 bases not matched to a gene. Germline CDR1 LNHDA, CDR2 SQIVND (reference sequence). The CDR3 region has the DNA TGTGCCAGTAATCTACTAGCGGGGAATCCTCCGGAGGAGCTGTTTTTT. It specifies CASNLLAGNPPEELFF.

This clonotype showed up just a few times. The CDR3 coding sequence is TGTGCCAGCAGCCAGAGGAGCTATGGCTACACCTTC. Encoded protein: CASSQRSYGYTF. The V gene is TRBV4-2, the J gene TRBJ1-2; D call uncertain. The germline V and J ends were trimmed by 3 bases and 4 bases, with 6 bases remaining between them. The CDR3 is made up of 12 amino acids. Germline V lookup: CDR1 LGHNA, CDR2 YNFKEQ.

This chain joins TRBV5-1 and TRBJ2-7; TRBD1 matches 10 bases. Germline assignment: CDR1 SGHRS and CDR2 YFSETQ. The V gene end was trimmed by 3 bases and the J gene end by 5 bases; junction bases not matched to a gene: 2. CDR3 length: 13 residues. The CDR3 reads CASSWGQGNEQYF. The DNA of the CDR3 is TGCGCCAGCAGCTGGGGACAGGGGAACGAGCAGTACTTC. The complete variable domain, with remaining parts taken from reference TRBV5-1 and TRBJ2-7, reads KAGVTQTPRYLIKTRGQQVTLSCSPISGHRSVSWYQQTPGQGLQFLFEYFSETQRNKGNFPGRFSGRQFSNSRSEMNVSTLELGDSALYLCASSWGQGNEQYFGPGTRLTVT.

This clonotype showed up many times. V gene TRBV2 combines with J gene TRBJ2-1, with D maybe TRBD1 (6 bases). Trimming pared 5 bases from V and 8 bases from J, leaving 13 bases between. Germline V gene sequence: CDR1 SNHLY, CDR2 FYNNEI. This CDR3 is 13 amino acids long. The CDR3 region has the DNA TGTGCCAGCAGTTCCGACAGGTTACATGAGCAGTTCTTC. Its translation is CASSSDRLHEQFF.

CDR3 coding DNA: TGCAGCGTGCGCACCTCTGGGGCCAACGTCCTGACTTTC. Protein product: CSVRTSGANVLTF. V and J are TRBV29-1 and TRBJ2-6; D gene ambiguous. Trimming shortened V by 6 bases and J by 0 bases, and 6 bases separated the two germline ends. The CDR3 covers 13 residues. In germline, CDR1 is SQVTM, CDR2 ANQGSEA. Using reference TRBV29-1 and TRBJ2-6 for the parts outside the CDR3, the full variable domain is SAVISQKPSRDICQRGTSLTIQCQVDSQVTMMFWYRQQPGQSLTLIATANQGSEATYESGFVIDKFPISRPNLTFSTLTVSNMSPEDSSIYLCSVRTSGANVLTFGAGSRLTVL.

J is TRBJ2-7 and V is TRBV6-5; 9 bases map to TRBD1. Germline values: CDR1 MNHEY, CDR2 SVGAGI. This CDR3 is built from 14 residues. J gave up 1 base and V 6 bases, and 4 bases lay outside the gene matches. Here the CDR3 reads CASRRDRVSYEQYF. For the CDR3, the DNA is TGTGCCAGCAGGCGGGACAGGGTTTCCTACGAGCAGTACTTC.

The rearrangement uses TRBV29-1 and TRBJ2-7; D might be TRBD1 or TRBD2, each matching 5 bases. Looked up from germline, CDR1 is SQVTM and CDR2 is ANQGSEA. The CDR3 length is 12 residues. Trimming took 6 bases from V and 3 from J, leaving 12 bases between them. DNA of the CDR3: TGCAGCGTCCGGGGCACCGGCTACGAGCAGTACTTC. As protein: CSVRGTGYEQYF.

This clonotype was counted many times. This chain uses TRBV5-6 with TRBJ1-2; D perhaps matches TRBD1 (6 bases). The ends were cut back, 4 bases at V and 2 bases at J, with 12 bases in the middle. Looked up from germline, CDR1 is SGHDT and CDR2 is YYEEEE. The CDR3 runs to 14 residues. CDR3 DNA sequence: TGTGCCAGCAGCCCATGGACAGCGAACTATGGCTACACCTTC. Its translation: CASSPWTANYGYTF.

The chain links TRBV20-1 to TRBJ2-3, with 12 bases matching TRBD2. Trimming at V came to 5 bases and at J to 4 bases, leaving 7 bases not matched to a gene. Germline V gene sequence: CDR1 DFQATT, CDR2 SNEGSKA (reference sequence). CDR3 size: 15 residues. CDR3 residues: CSARQLAGGPDTQYF. DNA for the CDR3: TGCAGTGCTCGACAACTAGCGGGAGGTCCAGATACGCAGTATTTT.

This clonotype was observed many times. This sequence joins TRBV5-1 and TRBJ2-1, with TRBD2 as a possible D gene (6 bases). The CDR3 totals 15 residues. V lost 0 bases to trimming and J lost 8 bases, with 15 bases between them. CDR1 is SGHRS, CDR2 YFSETQ, per germline. CDR3: CASSLAGEPGHEQFF. Here the CDR3 DNA reads TGCGCCAGCAGCTTGGCGGGGGAGCCCGGCCATGAGCAGTTCTTC.

A few counts support this clonotype. The chain carries TRBV6-6 and TRBJ1-1; D perhaps matches TRBD1 (5 bases). The CDR3 runs 17 residues. V was pared by 4 bases and J by 5 bases, with 23 bases between. Germline V gene sequence: CDR1 MNHNY, CDR2 SVGAGI (reference sequence). DNA for the CDR3: TGTGCCAGCAGTTGGGGGACCCAACTCATGATGGGGACTGAAGCTTTCTTT. As protein: CASSWGTQLMMGTEAFF.

This clonotype was detected only a few times. The rearrangement links TRBV7-6 to TRBJ2-1; D possibly uses TRBD1 or TRBD2 (6 bases each). Trimming removed 1 base at V and 3 bases at J, with 16 bases between. The CDR3 consists of 17 residues. From germline, CDR1 is SGHVS and CDR2 FNYEAQ. CDR3: CASSLGRRGSVYNEQFF. In DNA form, the CDR3 reads TGTGCCAGCAGCTTAGGTCGGAGGGGGAGTGTCTACAATGAGCAGTTCTTC.

Only a few counts were recorded for this clonotype. CDR3 coding DNA: TGTGCCAGTCAGGGGTACTACGAGCAGTACTTC. Residues: CASQGYYEQYF. This sequence joins TRBV28 and TRBJ2-7; TRBD1 might be the D (6 bases). CDR1 is MDHEN and CDR2 is SYDVKM in the germline V gene. V lost 9 bases to trimming and J lost 3 bases, with 9 bases between them. There are 11 residues in the CDR3.

The chain carries TRBV29-1 and TRBJ2-1; 7 positions agree with TRBD2. The V segment lost 4 bases and the J segment 0 bases; nucleotides outside the gene matches: 3. CDR1 is SQVTM and CDR2 is ANQGSEA in the germline V gene. There are 14 residues in the CDR3. The DNA for the CDR3 is TGCAGCGTTGCTGGCGGGAGCTCCTACAATGAGCAGTTCTTC. This encodes CSVAGGSSYNEQFF.

In this sample, this clonotype turned up many times. V usage is TRBV20-1 and J usage is TRBJ2-1; 15 bases are a match to TRBD2. With V trimmed by 6 bases and J by 0 bases, 9 bases remained unmatched. The CDR3 is made up of 18 amino acids. CDR1 DFQATT and CDR2 SNEGSKA come from the germline V gene (reference sequence). CDR3 protein: CSAAVGTSGRSSYNEQFF. DNA for the CDR3: TGCAGTGCCGCCGTTGGGACTAGCGGGAGGAGCTCCTACAATGAGCAGTTCTTC.